This TCR beta chain was profiled in a study of blood T cell repertoires in COVID-19 (dated by TCRdb to 2018 to 2021). Notes on the research overall: Samples from collaborators originated in the United States, Italy and Spain and spanned both the acute and convalescent phases of COVID-19. The material from the prospective study consisted of cDNA or gDNA derived from T cells, B-cell-depleted T cells, or PBMCs. Where available, HLA class I and class II types were taken from metadata supplied by the sample provider and were not determined by assay-based typing. Subjects who had been exposed to COVID-19, were actively infected with it, or had recovered from it provided the deeply sampled blood TCRbeta repertoires that made up the dataset. The samples were drawn from two sources: the first 160 participants of the ongoing ImmuneRACE study, and 1,000 to 1,500 subjects contributed by 6 global collaborators. The repertoires were released in a freely available public database intended as a resource for research on the immune response to SARS-CoV-2. Nearly every sample came with metadata listing a de-identified subject ID, COVID-19 status, age in years and sex. The paper's findings and limits, for the study overall: Clinical and demographic metadata were provided uncurated, with the amount varying by source and participant.

For this chain, trimming is 3 bases at the V end and 9 bases at the J end, and the number of junction bases without a gene match is 7. CDR1 SGDLS and CDR2 YYNGEE are derived from the germline V gene. From the cysteine up to the phenylalanine, the CDR3 has a length of 15 residues. This entry keeps only the CDR3 DNA: 45 bases, framed from base 1. Whole blood was collected in K2EDTA tubes by collaborating institutions according to the institutions' own protocols. Collaborator samples were shipped for TCRbeta analysis as frozen whole blood, isolated PBMCs, or DNA extracted from either sample type. The immunoSEQ Assay, a bias-controlled multiplex PCR, was used to amplify TCRbeta CDR3 regions from genomic DNA. In the paper's pipeline: Nucleated cell counts per sample were estimated from amplification of reference gene primers within the assay. To quantify the absolute abundance of each unique TCRbeta CDR3 rearrangement, sequence reads were collapsed and filtered. Productive Simpson clonality was computed per sample as the square root of Simpson's diversity index over productive rearrangements. This is the immuneACCESS table as TCRdb keeps it, with only in-frame sequences that have V and J called. A part of the clones is gone; compared with another copy, unresolved V genes explain less than half, and the rest is unexplained. V, J and clone size reflect that table, while D and trimming were determined from the DNA. Present in this sample are under 50,000 clones, about 88% of which were seen just once. The top ten hold about 31% of the sample.

Comment on this clone: Its antigen is currently not known. Per-base qualities were not stored, and no clone one base away is much larger.

The sequence links TRBV9 to TRBJ2-1; TRBD2 matches 12 bases in the middle. Sequencing used peripheral blood. The TCR was taken from a man in his 70s with active COVID-19. The sequence in DNA is TGTGCCAGCAGCGACTCTAGCGGGAGGGCCGCTGAGCAGTTCTTC. Translated, this gives CASSDSSGRAAEQFF.